This paragraph reports one T cell receptor (beta chain). Which antigen it targets is not known. No per-base quality is available; no much larger clone lies one base away. In the paper's terms, the treatment or condition label means: roughly 11-day PBMC culture with coronavirus spike peptide pools or control peptides (ViraFEST assay). CD4+ T cells from unexposed donors were collected before the COVID-19 pandemic (2011-2018). To expand antigen-specific T cells with peptide pools and then pick out the expanded clonotypes through TCR sequencing, the study relied on the ViraFEST assay. PBMCs were cultured at around 2 million per well in IMDM supplemented with 5% human AB serum and around 10 IU/ml IL-2, with approximately 11 ug/ml peptide pools added. Half of the culture medium was replaced with fresh IL-2-containing medium on days 3 and 7. After around 11 days of culture, CD4+ T cells were isolated by negative selection using the EasySep CD4+ T cell isolation kit. As cell numbers permitted, CD4+ T cells from unexposed donors were tested for reactivity to SARS-CoV-2 S and N and to four common cold coronavirus spike pools. PBMCs were separated from whole blood using Ficoll-Paque Plus gradient centrifugation and then either used fresh or cryopreserved at -140C. Each culture condition was generally run in triplicate wells. The leukapheresis product used for the unexposed donors was purchased from a commercial source.

The library came from PCR. DNA from cultured CD4+ T cells underwent TCR sequencing with the Oncomine TCR Beta short-read assay at the Johns Hopkins FTIC core. The QIAamp micro DNA kit was used to extract genomic DNA from the cultured CD4+ T cells. Oncomine TCR Beta libraries from cultured CD4+ T cells were pooled with unique dual indexes and sequenced on an Illumina iSeq 100. In the original analysis: Non-productive sequences were filtered out, and CDR3s that did not start with C, did not end with F or W, or were shorter than 7 amino acids were discarded. Antigen-specific clonotypes were identified with the MANAFEST web application by comparing peptide-stimulated wells with reference and other culture wells. An FDR below 0.05, an odds ratio above 5, and a productive frequency above 0.1% in at least two of three replicate wells were required for clones to be considered positive. Clonotypes that were significantly expanded in both SARS-CoV-2 spike wells and at least one common cold coronavirus spike condition were defined as cross-reactive. Using R version 3.6.1, CDR3 homology was evaluated through Levenshtein distances (stringdist) along with unrooted phylogenetic trees (ape). Through fastp at Q25 and MiXCR, TCRdb rebuilt clones from the public reads, retaining in-frame beta chains. Every entry covers one CDR3 protein and lists the most common genes and DNA from its rows. The V and J calls were determined by TCRdb, not by the authors. Recorded for this sample are roughly 7,000 distinct CDR3 sequences; 46% of them occurred a single time. Around a third of the sample belongs to the ten largest clones.

CDR1 is given as SGHRS and CDR2 as YFSETQ, both from the germline V gene. The V end loses 0 bases and the J end loses 2 bases, and a stretch of 9 bases separates them. The CDR3 starts with the cysteine, ends with the phenylalanine, and has 15 residues. Solely the CDR3 DNA is kept, with 45 bases framed from the first base. This sample is drawn from a study of vaccination and CD4 T cells after COVID-19 (dated by TCRdb to between 2021 and 2023). About the full investigation: In the convalescent cohort there were six males and four females, among whom were two Hispanic individuals, seven Caucasians, two Asians and one multiracial person. Each participant got two doses of either the Pfizer-BioNTech BNT162b2 vaccine (n=8) or the Moderna mRNA-1273 vaccine (n=2). Post-COVID blood samples from convalescent patients were collected a median of approximately 100 days after diagnosis, with a range of 35 to 161 days. Post-vaccine blood samples were obtained a median of around 67 days after the second vaccine dose, with a range of roughly 13 to 250 days. For stimulating the cultures, overlapping spike peptide pools were used, derived from SARS-CoV-2 as well as from the common cold coronaviruses HCoV-NL63, HCoV-OC43 and HCoV-229E. In control cultures, a CEFX viral epitope pool was used as positive control, an HIV-1 Nef peptide pool was used as negative control, or no peptide was added. In approximately ten COVID-19 convalescent patients and a few infection-naive healthy vaccine recipients, the spike-specific CD4+ TCR repertoire before mRNA vaccination was compared with the repertoire after mRNA vaccination. An earlier paper using these donors assessed, at the TCR clonotype level, memory CD4+ T cell crossreactivity between SARS-CoV-2 and common cold coronavirus spike proteins. Study-level results and caveats: Although the median number of SARS-CoV-2-reactive clonotypes went up from approximately 20 after infection to around 40 after vaccination, the increase was not significant. In convalescent patients, a median roughly 85% of post-vaccine SARS-CoV-2-reactive clones were detected only after vaccination, and vaccine-specific priming was suggested by this finding. In convalescent patients, nearly all vaccine-specific clones (304 of 307) were found to be mono-reactive for SARS-CoV-2 spike rather than cross-reactive with common cold coronaviruses. The number of convalescent patients in the study was relatively small, and the study did not examine early timepoints following natural infection.

Material for sequencing was CD4+ T cells from blood, cultured in vitro. The chain joins TRBV5-1 to TRBJ1-5; a confident D gene designation cannot be given. This sequence was found in a human donor in good health. In nucleotides, the sequence is TGCGCCAGCAGCTTGGGTGGGCAGGGCAATCAGCCCCAGCATTTT. Translated, it gives CASSLGGQGNQPQHF.